These 5 T cell receptor beta chains were all obtained from the same sample, sequenced in a study of shared clonotypes between healthy human individuals. TCRdb keeps only in-frame clones here, not all; method: immunoSEQ multiplex PCR. The data show nearly 2 million clones, with less than 95% seen just once and 0.9% to 1.5% held by the top ten. Naive-designated CD8 cells lacked CD45RO, were positively enriched for CCR7, and omitted terminally differentiated effector memory CD45RA+ cells. Material: naive CD8+ T cells sorted from blood. These receptors originate from a man younger than 35 in good health.

This chain connects TRBV5-3 to TRBJ1-1; D is perhaps TRBD1 (6 bases). Being an ORF, TRBV5-3 has a function that is uncertain. The CDR3 totals 16 residues. V was pared by 4 bases and J by 1 base, with 17 bases between. The CDR3 here is CARSPPEGERNTEAFF. CDR3 nucleotides: TGTGCCAGAAGCCCGCCGGAGGGGGAAAGGAACACTGAAGCTTTCTTT.

The rearrangement joins TRBV18 to TRBJ2-3; D might be TRBD2 (6 bases). V lost 3 bases and J 3 bases, leaving 13 bases between the germline ends. This CDR3 is built from 15 residues. Germline CDR1 reads KGHSH; CDR2 reads LQKENI. CDR3 amino acids: CASSPDAGPTDTQYF. In nucleotides, the CDR3 is TGTGCCAGCTCACCGGACGCGGGGCCGACAGATACGCAGTATTTT.

The chain uses TRBV6-1 and TRBJ2-7; possible D gene TRBD1, 6 bases. V lost 3 bases and J 2 bases, leaving 8 bases between the germline ends. CDR1 MNHNS and CDR2 SASEGT come from the germline V gene. The CDR3 sequence is 13 residues long. DNA for the CDR3: TGTGCCAGCAGTGATCACAGGGCCTACGAGCAGTACTTC. Amino acids: CASSDHRAYEQYF.

J is TRBJ2-1 and V is TRBV7-9; TRBD2 agrees at 11 bases. Per germline, CDR1 SEHNR and CDR2 FQNEAQ (reference sequence). Trimming removed 2 bases from V and 9 bases from J; junction bases left unmatched: 3. This CDR3 has 14 amino acids. CDR3 in DNA: TGTGCCAGCAGCTTAACACTAGCGGGAGTTGAGCAGTTCTTC. Translating gives CASSLTLAGVEQFF.

Comment on this clone: This sample includes further DNA sequences coding for the same CDR3. This chain links TRBV6-1 with TRBJ2-1; D is unresolved. Germline V lookup: CDR1 MNHNS, CDR2 SASEGT. The CDR3 length is 14 residues. Trimming took 5 bases from V and 0 from J, leaving 8 bases between them. CDR3 sequence reads: CASSLTSSYNEQFF. As DNA, the CDR3 is TGTGCCAGCAGTCTAACGAGCTCCTACAATGAGCAGTTCTTC.